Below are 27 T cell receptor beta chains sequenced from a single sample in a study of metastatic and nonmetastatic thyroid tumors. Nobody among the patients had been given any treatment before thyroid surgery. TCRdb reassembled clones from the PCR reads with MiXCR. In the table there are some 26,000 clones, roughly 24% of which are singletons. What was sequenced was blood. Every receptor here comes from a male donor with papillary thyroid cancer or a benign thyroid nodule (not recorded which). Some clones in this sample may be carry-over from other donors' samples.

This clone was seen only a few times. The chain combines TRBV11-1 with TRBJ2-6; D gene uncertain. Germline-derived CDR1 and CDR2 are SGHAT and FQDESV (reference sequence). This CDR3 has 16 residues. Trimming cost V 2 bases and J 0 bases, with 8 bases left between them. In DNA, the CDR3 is TGTGCCAGCAGCTTAAAATCGGGCTCTGGGGCCAACGTCCTGACTTTC. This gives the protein CASSLKSGSGANVLTF.

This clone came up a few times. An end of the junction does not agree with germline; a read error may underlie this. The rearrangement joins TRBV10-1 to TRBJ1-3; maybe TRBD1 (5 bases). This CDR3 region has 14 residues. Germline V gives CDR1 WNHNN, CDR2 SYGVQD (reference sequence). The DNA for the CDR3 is TGCGCAAGCAGTGATTACAGGAGCGGAAACACCATATATTTT. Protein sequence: CASSDYRSGNTIYF.

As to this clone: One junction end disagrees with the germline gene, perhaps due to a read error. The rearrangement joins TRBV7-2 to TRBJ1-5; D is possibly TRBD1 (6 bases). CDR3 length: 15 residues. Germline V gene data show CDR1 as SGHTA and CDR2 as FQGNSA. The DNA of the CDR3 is TGTGCTAGCAGCGCTCCGGGGGCGCATGGACATCCCCAGCATTTT. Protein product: CASSAPGAHGHPQHF.

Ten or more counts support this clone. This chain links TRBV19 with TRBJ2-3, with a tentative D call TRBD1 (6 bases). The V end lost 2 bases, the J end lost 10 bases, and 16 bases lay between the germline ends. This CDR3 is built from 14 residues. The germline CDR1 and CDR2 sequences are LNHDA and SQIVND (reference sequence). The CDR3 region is CASSILGTGKAQYF. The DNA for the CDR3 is TGTGCCAGTAGTATATTAGGAACAGGGAAGGCGCAGTATTTT. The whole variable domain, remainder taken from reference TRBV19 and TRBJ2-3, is DGGITQSPKYLFRKEGQNVTLSCEQNLNHDAMYWYRQDPGQGLRLIYYSQIVNDFQKGDIAEGYSVSREKKESFPLTVTSAQKNPTAFYLCASSILGTGKAQYFGPGTRLTVL.

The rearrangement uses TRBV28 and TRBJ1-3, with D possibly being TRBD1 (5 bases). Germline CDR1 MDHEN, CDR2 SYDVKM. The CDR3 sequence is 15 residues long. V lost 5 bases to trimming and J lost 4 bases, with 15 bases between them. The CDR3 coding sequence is TGTGCCAGCAGTCCCTACGCAGGGTTCGGAAACACCATATATTTT. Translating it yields CASSPYAGFGNTIYF.

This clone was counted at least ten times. The CDR3 sequence: CASSRSGQGRGNEQFF. The CDR3, as DNA: TGCGCCAGCAGCAGATCTGGACAGGGCCGAGGCAATGAGCAGTTCTTC. The chain carries TRBV5-1 and TRBJ2-1; 8 bases fit TRBD1. The trim removed 4 bases at V and 6 bases at J, leaving 12 bases unmatched. This CDR3 is 16 amino acids long. CDR1 and CDR2 from the germline V gene are SGHRS and YFSETQ. Looking up the rest from reference TRBV5-1 and TRBJ2-1 gives the full variable domain: KAGVTQTPRYLIKTRGQQVTLSCSPISGHRSVSWYQQTPGQGLQFLFEYFSETQRNKGNFPGRFSGRQFSNSRSEMNVSTLELGDSALYLCASSRSGQGRGNEQFFGPGTRLTVL.

The CDR3 DNA is TGTGCCAGCAGCTTAGTAAGGTTGGGCCAGGGACTATACAATGAGCAGTTCTTC. Protein product: CASSLVRLGQGLYNEQFF. This chain links TRBV11-2 with TRBJ2-1; TRBD2 aligns across 7 bases. V shed 1 base and J 4 bases; nucleotides not matched to a gene: 13. CDR3 length: 18 amino acids. Germline V lookup: CDR1 SGHAT, CDR2 FQNNGV.

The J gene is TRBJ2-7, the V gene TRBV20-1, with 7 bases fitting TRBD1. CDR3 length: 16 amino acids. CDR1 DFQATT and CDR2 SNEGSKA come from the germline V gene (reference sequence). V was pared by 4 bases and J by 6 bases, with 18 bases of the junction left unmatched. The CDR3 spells CSAIVPGGHCYCEQYF. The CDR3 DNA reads TGCAGTGCTATAGTCCCAGGGGGACATTGTTACTGCGAGCAGTACTTC.

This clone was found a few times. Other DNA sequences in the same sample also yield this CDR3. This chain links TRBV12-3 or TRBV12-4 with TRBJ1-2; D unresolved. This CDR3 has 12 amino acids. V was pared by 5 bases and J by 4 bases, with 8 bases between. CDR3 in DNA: TGTGCCAGCAGTCTCGGTAGCTATGGCTACACCTTC. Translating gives CASSLGSYGYTF.

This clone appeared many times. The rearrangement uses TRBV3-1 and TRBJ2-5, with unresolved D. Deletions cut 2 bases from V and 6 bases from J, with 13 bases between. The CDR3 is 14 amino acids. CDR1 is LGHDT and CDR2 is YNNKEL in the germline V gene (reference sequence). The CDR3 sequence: CASSQLASQKTQYF. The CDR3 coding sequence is TGTGCCAGCAGCCAACTGGCGTCACAAAAGACCCAGTACTTC.

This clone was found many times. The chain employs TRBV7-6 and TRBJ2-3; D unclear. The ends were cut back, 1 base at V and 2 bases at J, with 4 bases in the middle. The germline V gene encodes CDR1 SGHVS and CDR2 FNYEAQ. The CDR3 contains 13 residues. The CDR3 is CASSLGYTDTQYF. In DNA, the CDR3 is TGTGCCAGCAGCTTAGGGTACACAGATACGCAGTATTTT. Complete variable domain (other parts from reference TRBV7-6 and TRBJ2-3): GAGVSQSPRYKVTKRGQDVALRCDPISGHVSLYWYRQALGQGPEFLTYFNYEAQQDKSGLPNDRFSAERPEGSISTLTIQRTEQRDSAMYRCASSLGYTDTQYFGPGTRLTVL.

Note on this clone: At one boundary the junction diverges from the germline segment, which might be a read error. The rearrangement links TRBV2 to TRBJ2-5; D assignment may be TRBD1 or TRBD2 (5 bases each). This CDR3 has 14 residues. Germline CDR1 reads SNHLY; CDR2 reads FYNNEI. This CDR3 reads CASSLGRTKETQDF. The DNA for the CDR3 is TGTGCCAGCAGCTTGGGACGGACCAAAGAGACCCAGGACTTC.

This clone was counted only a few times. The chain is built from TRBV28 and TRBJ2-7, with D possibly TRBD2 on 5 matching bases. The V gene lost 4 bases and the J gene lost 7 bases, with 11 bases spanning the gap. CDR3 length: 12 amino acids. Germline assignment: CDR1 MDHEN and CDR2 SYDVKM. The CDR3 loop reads CASSYVAGEQYF. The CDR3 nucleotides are TGTGCCAGCAGTTACGTTGCGGGTGAGCAGTACTTC.

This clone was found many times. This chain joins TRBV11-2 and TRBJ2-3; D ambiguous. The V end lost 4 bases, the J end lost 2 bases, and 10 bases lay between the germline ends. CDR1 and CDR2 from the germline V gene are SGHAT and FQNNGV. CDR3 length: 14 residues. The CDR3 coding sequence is TGTGCCAGCAGCTCCTTAGGACCCACAGATACGCAGTATTTT. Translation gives CASSSLGPTDTQYF.

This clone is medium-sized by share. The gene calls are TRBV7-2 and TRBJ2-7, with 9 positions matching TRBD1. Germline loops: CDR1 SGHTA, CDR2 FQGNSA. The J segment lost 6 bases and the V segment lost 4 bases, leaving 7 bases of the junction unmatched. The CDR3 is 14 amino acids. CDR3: CASSYPGTGSEQYF. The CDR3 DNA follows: TGTGCCAGCAGCTACCCCGGGACAGGGAGCGAGCAGTACTTC.

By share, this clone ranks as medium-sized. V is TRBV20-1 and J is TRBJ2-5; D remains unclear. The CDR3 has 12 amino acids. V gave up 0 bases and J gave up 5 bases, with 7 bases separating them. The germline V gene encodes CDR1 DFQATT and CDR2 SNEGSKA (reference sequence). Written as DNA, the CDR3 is TGCAGTGCTAGAGATCCTTGGGAGACCCAGTACTTC. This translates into CSARDPWETQYF.

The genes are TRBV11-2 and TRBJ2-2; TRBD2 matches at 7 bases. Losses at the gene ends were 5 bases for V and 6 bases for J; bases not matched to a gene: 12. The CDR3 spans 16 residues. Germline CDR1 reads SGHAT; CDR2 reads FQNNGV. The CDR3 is CASSHTTSSGSGELFF. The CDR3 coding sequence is TGTGCCAGCAGCCACACGACTAGCTCGGGTTCCGGGGAGCTGTTTTTT.

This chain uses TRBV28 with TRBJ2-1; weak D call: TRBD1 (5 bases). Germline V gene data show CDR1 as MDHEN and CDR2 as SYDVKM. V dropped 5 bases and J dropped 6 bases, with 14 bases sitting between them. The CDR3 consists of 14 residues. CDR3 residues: CASSQSQGTNEQFF. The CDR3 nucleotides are TGTGCCAGCAGTCAGAGCCAGGGTACCAATGAGCAGTTCTTC.

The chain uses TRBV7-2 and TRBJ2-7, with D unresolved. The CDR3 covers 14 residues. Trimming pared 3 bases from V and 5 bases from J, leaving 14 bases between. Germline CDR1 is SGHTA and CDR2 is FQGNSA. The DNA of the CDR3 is TGTGCCAGCAGCTTGGCCGCAGGAAACCACGAGCAGTACTTC. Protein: CASSLAAGNHEQYF.

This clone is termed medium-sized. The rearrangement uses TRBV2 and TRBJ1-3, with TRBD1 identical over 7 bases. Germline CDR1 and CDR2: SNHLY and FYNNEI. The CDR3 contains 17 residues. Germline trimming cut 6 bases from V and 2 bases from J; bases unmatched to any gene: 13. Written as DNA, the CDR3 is TGTGCCAGCAGAGAATCCATTTCTACAGGGGCTGGAAACACCATATATTTT. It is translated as CASRESISTGAGNTIYF.

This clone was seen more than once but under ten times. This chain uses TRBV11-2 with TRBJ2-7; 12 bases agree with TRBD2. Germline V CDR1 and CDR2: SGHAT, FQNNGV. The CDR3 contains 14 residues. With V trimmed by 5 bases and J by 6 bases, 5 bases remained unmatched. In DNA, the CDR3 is TGTGCCAGCAGCCTGACTAGCGGGAGCTCCGAGCAGTACTTC. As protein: CASSLTSGSSEQYF. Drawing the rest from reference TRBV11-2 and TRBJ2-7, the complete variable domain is EAGVAQSPRYKIIEKRQSVAFWCNPISGHATLYWYQQILGQGPKLLIQFQNNGVVDDSQLPKDRFSAERLKGVDSTLKIQPAKLEDSAVYLCASSLTSGSSEQYFGPGTRLTVT.

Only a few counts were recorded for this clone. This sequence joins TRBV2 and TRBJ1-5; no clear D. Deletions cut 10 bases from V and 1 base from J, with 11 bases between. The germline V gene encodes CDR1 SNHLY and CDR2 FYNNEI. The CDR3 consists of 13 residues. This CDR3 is CATRTGSNQPQHF. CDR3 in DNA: TGTGCCACCCGTACGGGAAGCAATCAGCCCCAGCATTTT.

CDR3 DNA: TGTGCCATCAGCGATGGAGGGCGGCGGGAGCAGTACTTC. Amino acid sequence: CAISDGGRREQYF. The V gene is TRBV2, the J gene TRBJ2-7; D might be TRBD2 (6 bases). Trimming cost V 10 bases and J 7 bases, with 20 bases left between them. The germline CDR1 and CDR2 sequences are SNHLY and FYNNEI. This CDR3 comprises 13 residues.

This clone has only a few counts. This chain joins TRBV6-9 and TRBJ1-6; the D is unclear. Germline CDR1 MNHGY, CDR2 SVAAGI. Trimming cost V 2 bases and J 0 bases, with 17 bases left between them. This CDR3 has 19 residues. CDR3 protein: CASSYTPDPPSSYNSPLHF. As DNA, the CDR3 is TGTGCCAGCAGTTATACCCCGGATCCTCCTAGCTCCTATAATTCACCCCTCCACTTT.

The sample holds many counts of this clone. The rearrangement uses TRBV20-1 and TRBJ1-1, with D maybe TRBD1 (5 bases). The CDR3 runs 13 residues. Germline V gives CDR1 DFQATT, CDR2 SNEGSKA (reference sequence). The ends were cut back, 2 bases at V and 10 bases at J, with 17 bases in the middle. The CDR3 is CSARTQGFPGAFF. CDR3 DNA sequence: TGCAGTGCTAGAACTCAGGGTTTCCCAGGAGCTTTCTTT.

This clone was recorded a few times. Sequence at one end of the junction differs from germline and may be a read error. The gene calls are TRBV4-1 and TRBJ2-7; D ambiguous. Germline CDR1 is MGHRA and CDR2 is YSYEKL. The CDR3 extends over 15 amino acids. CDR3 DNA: TGCGCCAGCAGCCAAGATGCGTTCGGGCGCGGTGAGCGGTACTTC. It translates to CASSQDAFGRGERYF.

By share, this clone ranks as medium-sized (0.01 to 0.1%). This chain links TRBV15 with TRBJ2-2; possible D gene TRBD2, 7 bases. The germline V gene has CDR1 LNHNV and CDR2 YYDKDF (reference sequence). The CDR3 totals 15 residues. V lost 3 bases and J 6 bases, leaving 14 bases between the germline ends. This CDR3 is CATSRDGRGPGELFF. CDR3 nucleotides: TGTGCCACCAGCAGGGACGGGCGGGGGCCCGGGGAGCTGTTTTTT.